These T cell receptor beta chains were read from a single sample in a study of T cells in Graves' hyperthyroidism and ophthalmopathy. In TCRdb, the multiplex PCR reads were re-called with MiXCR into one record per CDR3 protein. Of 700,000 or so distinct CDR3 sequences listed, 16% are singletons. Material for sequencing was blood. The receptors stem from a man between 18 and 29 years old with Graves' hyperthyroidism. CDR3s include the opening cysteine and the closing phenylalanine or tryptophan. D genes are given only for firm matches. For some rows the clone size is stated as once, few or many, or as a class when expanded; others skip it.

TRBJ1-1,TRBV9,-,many,TGTGCCAGCAGCCCGACGGTCGGGGGGAAAAACACTGAAGCTTTCTTT,CASSPTVGGKNTEAFF
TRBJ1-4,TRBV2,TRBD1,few,TGTGCCAGCAGAACAGGGGGCGTCTCGGAAAAACTGTTTTTT,CASRTGGVSEKLFF
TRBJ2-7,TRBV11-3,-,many,TGTGCCAGCAGCCCCCCGAACTCCTACGAGCAGTACTTC,CASSPPNSYEQYF
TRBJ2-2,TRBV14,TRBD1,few,TGTGCCACCAACCGACAGGGACCCACCGGGGAGCTGTTTTTT,CATNRQGPTGELFF
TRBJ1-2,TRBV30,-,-,TGTGCCTGGAGTGTAACAGGCTATGGTGGCTACACCTTC,CAWSVTGYGGYTF
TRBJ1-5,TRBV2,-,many,TGTGCCAGCAGTGAGGGACAACAAATCGGTCAGCCCCAGCATTTT,CASSEGQQIGQPQHF
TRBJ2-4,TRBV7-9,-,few,TGTGCCAGCAGCCCACAGGGAACGATAAATTTGTACTTC,CASSPQGTINLYF
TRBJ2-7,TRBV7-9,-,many,TGTGCCAGCAGCTCGCAGGGGGGCGAGCAGTACTTC,CASSSQGGEQYF
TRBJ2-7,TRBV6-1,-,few,TGTGCCAGCAAGGCAGGGGCTGTTAGCTACGAGCAGTACTTC,CASKAGAVSYEQYF
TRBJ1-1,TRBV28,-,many,TGTGCCAGCAGTTTAGTCATCGGTTCCGGGGGAAAGAACACTGAAGCTTTCTTT,CASSLVIGSGGKNTEAFF
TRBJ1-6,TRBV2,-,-,TGTGCCAGCAGCGGGGCGGGGGGAGTACGCTCACCCCTCCACTTT,CASSGAGGVRSPLHF
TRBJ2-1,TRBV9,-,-,TGTGCCAGCAGCGTAGAAGGAGTAAGCTCCTACAATGAGCAGTTCTTC,CASSVEGVSSYNEQFF
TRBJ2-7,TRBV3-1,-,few,TGTGCCAGCGGGACTTCAGGGGAGCAGTACTTC,CASGTSGEQYF
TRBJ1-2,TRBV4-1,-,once,TGCGCCAGCAGCCAAGAAGAACAGGCCATCTATGGCTACACCTTC,CASSQEEQAIYGYTF